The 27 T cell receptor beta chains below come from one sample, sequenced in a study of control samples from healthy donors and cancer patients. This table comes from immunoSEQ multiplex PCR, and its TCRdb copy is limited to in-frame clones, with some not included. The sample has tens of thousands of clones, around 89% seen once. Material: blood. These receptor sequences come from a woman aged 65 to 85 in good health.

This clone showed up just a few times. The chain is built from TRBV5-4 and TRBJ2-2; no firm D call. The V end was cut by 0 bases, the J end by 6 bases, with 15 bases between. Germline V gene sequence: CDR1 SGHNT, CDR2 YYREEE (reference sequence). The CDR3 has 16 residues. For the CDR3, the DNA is TGTGCCAGCAGCTTGGGAGCCAAGAGGATCGCCGGGGAGCTGTTTTTT. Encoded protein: CASSLGAKRIAGELFF.

DNA for the CDR3: TGTGCCAGCAGTTCAACCGGACAGGGGGTCACTGAAGCTTTCTTT. This translates into CASSSTGQGVTEAFF. The chain recombines TRBV28 with TRBJ1-1; 10 nucleotides agree with TRBD1. The germline V gene encodes CDR1 MDHEN and CDR2 SYDVKM. There are 15 residues in the CDR3. J gave up 4 bases and V 4 bases, and 6 bases lay outside the gene matches.

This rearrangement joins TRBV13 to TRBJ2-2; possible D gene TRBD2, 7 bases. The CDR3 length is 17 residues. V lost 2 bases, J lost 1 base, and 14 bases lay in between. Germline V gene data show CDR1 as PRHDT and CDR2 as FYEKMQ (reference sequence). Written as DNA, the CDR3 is TGTGCCAGCAGCTTACGGTCGGGGGGCTTGAACACCGGGGAGCTGTTTTTT. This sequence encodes CASSLRSGGLNTGELFF. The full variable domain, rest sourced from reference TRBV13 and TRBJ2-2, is AAGVIQSPRHLIKEKRETATLKCYPIPRHDTVYWYQQGPGQDPQFLISFYEKMQSDKGSIPDRFSAQQFSDYHSELNMSSLELGDSALYFCASSLRSGGLNTGELFFGEGSRLTVL.

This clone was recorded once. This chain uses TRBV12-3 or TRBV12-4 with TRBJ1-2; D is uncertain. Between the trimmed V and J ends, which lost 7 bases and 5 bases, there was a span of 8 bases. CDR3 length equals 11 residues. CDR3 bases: TGTGCCAGCACCGAGAAGTATGGCTACACCTTC. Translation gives CASTEKYGYTF.

CDR3 DNA: TGTGCCAGCAGTTTAGCGGGGGCGCGGGGCTACACCTTC. Amino acids: CASSLAGARGYTF. The genes are TRBV12-3 or TRBV12-4 and TRBJ1-2, with a possible D match to TRBD1 (6 bases). The CDR3 has 13 residues. V lost 0 bases and J 8 bases, leaving 10 bases between the germline ends.

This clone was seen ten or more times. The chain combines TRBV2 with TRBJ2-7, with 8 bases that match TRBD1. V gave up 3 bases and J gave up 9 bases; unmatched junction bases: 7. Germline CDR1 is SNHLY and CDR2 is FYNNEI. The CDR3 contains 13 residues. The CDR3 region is CASSEDRDGVQYF. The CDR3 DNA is TGTGCCAGCAGTGAGGACAGGGACGGGGTGCAGTACTTC.

As DNA, the CDR3 is TGTGCCAGCAGCTACACGAACACCGGGGAGCTGTTTTTT. Amino acids: CASSYTNTGELFF. The chain carries TRBV3-1 (or the pseudogene TRBV3-2) and TRBJ2-2, with unresolved D. CDR3 size: 13 residues. Trimming stripped 5 bases from V and 0 bases from J, with 4 bases between. Germline V gives CDR1 LGHDT, CDR2 YNNKEL (reference sequence).

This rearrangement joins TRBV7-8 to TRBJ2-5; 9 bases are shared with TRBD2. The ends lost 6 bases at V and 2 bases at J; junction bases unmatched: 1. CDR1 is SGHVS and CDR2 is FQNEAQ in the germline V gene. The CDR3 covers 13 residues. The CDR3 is CASRLAGQETQYF. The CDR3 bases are TGTGCCAGCAGGCTAGCGGGGCAAGAGACCCAGTACTTC.

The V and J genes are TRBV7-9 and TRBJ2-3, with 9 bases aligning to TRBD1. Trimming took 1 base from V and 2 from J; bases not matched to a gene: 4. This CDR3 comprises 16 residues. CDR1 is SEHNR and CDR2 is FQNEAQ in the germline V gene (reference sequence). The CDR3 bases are TGTGCCAGCAGCTTAGGTGGGACAGGGTTCACAGATACGCAGTATTTT. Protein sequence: CASSLGGTGFTDTQYF.

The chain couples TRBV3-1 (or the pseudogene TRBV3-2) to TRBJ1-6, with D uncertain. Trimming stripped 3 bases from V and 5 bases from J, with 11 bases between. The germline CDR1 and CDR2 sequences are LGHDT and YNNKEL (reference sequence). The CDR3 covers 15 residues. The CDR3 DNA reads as TGTGCCAGCAGCCACGAAGGTTTACATAATTCACCCCTCCACTTT. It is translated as CASSHEGLHNSPLHF.

Here the CDR3 DNA reads TGTGCCAGCAGGTCCTCTGGGGTAGGAGGAAAAGCTTTCTTT. This sequence encodes CASRSSGVGGKAFF. The chain employs TRBV6-5 and TRBJ1-1; no firm D call. Trimming removed 6 bases from V and 9 bases from J, with 20 bases in between. The CDR3 has 14 residues. Germline-derived CDR1 and CDR2 are MNHEY and SVGAGI.

CDR3 nucleotide sequence: TGCGCCAGCAGCCCAGGGGGCTACTATGGCTACACCTTC. It codes for CASSPGGYYGYTF. The chain employs TRBV5-1 and TRBJ1-2; 8 bases map to TRBD1. With 4 bases clipped from V and 3 bases from J, the junction kept 2 bases outside the gene matches. This CDR3 comprises 13 residues. Germline V gives CDR1 SGHRS, CDR2 YFSETQ. Based on the CDR3 plus reference TRBV5-1 and TRBJ1-2, the full variable domain is KAGVTQTPRYLIKTRGQQVTLSCSPISGHRSVSWYQQTPGQGLQFLFEYFSETQRNKGNFPGRFSGRQFSNSRSEMNVSTLELGDSALYLCASSPGGYYGYTFGSGTRLTVV.

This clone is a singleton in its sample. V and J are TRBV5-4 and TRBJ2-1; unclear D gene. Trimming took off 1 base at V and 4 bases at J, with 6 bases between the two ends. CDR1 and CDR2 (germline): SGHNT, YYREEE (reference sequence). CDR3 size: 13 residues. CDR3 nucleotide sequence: TGTGCCAGCAGCTTGTCCCTATACAATGAGCAGTTCTTC. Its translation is CASSLSLYNEQFF.

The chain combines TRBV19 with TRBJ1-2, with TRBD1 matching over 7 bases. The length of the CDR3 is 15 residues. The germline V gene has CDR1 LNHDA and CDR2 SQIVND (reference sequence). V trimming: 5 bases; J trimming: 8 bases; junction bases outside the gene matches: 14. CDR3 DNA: TGTGCCAGTAGTGTGACTCTCAGGGGGGCGGAAGGCTACACCTTC. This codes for CASSVTLRGAEGYTF.

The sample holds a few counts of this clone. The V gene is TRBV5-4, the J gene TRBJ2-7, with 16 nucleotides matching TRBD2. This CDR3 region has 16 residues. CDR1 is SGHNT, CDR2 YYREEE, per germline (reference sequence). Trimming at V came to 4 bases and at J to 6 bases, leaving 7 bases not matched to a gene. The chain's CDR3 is CASSPGTSGRVVEQYF. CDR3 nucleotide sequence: TGTGCCAGCAGCCCTGGGACTAGCGGGAGGGTGGTCGAGCAGTACTTC.

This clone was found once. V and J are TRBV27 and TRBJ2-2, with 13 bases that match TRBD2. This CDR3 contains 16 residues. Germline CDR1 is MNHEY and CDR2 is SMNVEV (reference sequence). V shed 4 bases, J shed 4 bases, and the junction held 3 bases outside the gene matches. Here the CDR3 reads CASSSGLAGFTGELFF. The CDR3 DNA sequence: TGTGCCAGCAGTTCGGGACTAGCGGGGTTCACCGGGGAGCTGTTTTTT.

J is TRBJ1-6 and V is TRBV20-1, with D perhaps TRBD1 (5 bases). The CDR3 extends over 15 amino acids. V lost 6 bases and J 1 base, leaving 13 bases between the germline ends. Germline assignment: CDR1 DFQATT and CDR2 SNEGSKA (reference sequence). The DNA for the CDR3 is TGCAGTGCCAGTTCTGGGGGATCCTATAATTCACCCCTCCACTTT. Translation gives CSASSGGSYNSPLHF.

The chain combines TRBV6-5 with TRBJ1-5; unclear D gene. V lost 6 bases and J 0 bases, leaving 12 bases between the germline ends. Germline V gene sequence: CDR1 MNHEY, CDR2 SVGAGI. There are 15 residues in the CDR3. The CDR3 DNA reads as TGTGCCAGCAGGACCGACCAGGATAGCAATCAGCCCCAGCATTTT. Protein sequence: CASRTDQDSNQPQHF.

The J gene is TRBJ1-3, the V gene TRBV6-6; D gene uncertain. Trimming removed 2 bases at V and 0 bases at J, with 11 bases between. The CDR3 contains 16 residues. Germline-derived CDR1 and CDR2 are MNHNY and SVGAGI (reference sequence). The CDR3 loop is CASSYGVPSSGNTIYF. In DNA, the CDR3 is TGTGCCAGCAGTTACGGGGTACCGAGCTCTGGAAACACCATATATTTT.

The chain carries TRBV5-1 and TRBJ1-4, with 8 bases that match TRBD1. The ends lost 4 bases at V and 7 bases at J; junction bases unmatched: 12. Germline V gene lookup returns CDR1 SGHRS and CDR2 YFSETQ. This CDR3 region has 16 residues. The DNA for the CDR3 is TGCGCCAGCAGCCCCGTAGGACAGGGTCAGAGTGAAAAACTGTTTTTT. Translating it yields CASSPVGQGQSEKLFF. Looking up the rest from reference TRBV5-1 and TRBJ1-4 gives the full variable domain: KAGVTQTPRYLIKTRGQQVTLSCSPISGHRSVSWYQQTPGQGLQFLFEYFSETQRNKGNFPGRFSGRQFSNSRSEMNVSTLELGDSALYLCASSPVGQGQSEKLFFGSGTQLSVL.

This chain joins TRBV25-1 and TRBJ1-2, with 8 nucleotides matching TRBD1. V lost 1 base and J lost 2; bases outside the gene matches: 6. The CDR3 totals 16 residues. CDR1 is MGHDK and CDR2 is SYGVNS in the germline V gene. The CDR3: CASSESFGTGNYGYTF. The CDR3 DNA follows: TGTGCCAGCAGTGAATCCTTCGGGACAGGCAACTATGGCTACACCTTC.

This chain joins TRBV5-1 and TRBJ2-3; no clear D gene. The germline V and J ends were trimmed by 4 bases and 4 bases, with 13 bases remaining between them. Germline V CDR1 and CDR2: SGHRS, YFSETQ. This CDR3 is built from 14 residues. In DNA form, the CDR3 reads TGCGCCAGCAGCCCGCGCAGTTACCCAGATACGCAGTATTTT. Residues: CASSPRSYPDTQYF.

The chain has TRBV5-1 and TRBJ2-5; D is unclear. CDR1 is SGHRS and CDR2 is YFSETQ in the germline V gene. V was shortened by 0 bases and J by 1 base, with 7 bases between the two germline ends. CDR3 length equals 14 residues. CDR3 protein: CASSLAGSQETQYF. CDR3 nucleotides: TGCGCCAGCAGCTTGGCCGGATCCCAAGAGACCCAGTACTTC.

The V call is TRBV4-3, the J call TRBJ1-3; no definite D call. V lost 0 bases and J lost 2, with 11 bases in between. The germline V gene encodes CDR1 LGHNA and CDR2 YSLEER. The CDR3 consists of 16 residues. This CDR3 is CASSQESGGAGNTIYF. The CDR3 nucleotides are TGCGCCAGCAGCCAAGAAAGTGGCGGGGCTGGAAACACCATATATTTT.

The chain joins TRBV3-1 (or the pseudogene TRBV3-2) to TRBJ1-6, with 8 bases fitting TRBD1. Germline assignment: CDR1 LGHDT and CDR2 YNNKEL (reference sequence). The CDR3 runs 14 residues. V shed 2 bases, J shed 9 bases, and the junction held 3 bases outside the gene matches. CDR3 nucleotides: TGTGCCAGCAGCCAAAAACAGGGGGTTTCACCCCTCCACTTT. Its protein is CASSQKQGVSPLHF.

The CDR3 protein is CASSQTSEGEKLFF. In DNA, the CDR3 is TGTGCCAGCAGCCAGACAAGTGAGGGTGAAAAACTGTTTTTT. The chain joins TRBV3-1 (or the pseudogene TRBV3-2) to TRBJ1-4; D is undetermined. Trimming took off 3 bases at V and 7 bases at J, with 12 bases between the two ends. The CDR3 is 14 amino acids. CDR1 is LGHDT, CDR2 YNNKEL, per germline (reference sequence).

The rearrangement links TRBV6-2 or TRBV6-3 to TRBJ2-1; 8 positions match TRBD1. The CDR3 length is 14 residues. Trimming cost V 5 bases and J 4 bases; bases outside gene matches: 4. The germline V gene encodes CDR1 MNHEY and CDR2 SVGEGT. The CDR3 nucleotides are TGTGCCAGCAGTGCCTGGGACAGGTACAATGAGCAGTTCTTC. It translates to CASSAWDRYNEQFF.